This T cell receptor beta chain was sequenced for a study of blood T cells in healthy people across ages. Primed by a sample-barcoded 5' primer and a J-beta primer mix, a second PCR proceeded for about 7 to 12 cycles. Each CDR3 protein gets one entry after TCRdb re-called the 5' RACE reads with MiXCR. Of 850,000 to 1,100,000 distinct CDR3 sequences in the sample, around two fifths were seen once. Total RNA, at least 6 micrograms per sample, came from PBMCs. Germline V CDR1 and CDR2: SEHNR, FQNEAQ (reference sequence). The CDR3 consists of 15 residues. V shed 11 bases, J shed 5 bases, and the junction held 12 bases outside the gene matches.

This TCR derives from a man between 18 and 29 years old in good health. Material for sequencing was blood. The V and J genes are TRBV7-9 and TRBJ2-2; 9 nucleotides line up with TRBD2. The CDR3 sequence is CAPHHAGGITGELFF. DNA for the CDR3: TGTGCCCCCCATCACGCGGGAGGGATAACCGGGGAGCTGTTTTTT.